The T cell receptor beta chain under discussion was sequenced for a study of cytomegalovirus exposure and HLA in healthy donors (TCRdb year 2017). At the level of the whole study: An earlier analysis of approximately 640 of the donors reported more than 250 Gb of sequence data and roughly 110 million unique TCR beta sequences from about 179 million T cells. Roughly 300 gigabases of sequencing data and some 85 million unique TCR sequences were included in an early release covering about 700 HLA-typed donors. Of the roughly 410 genotyped donors, approximately 81% were placed in the genetic ancestry cluster associated with self-reported Caucasian donors. The aim of the study was to test whether cataloging public T cell receptors could identify signatures of past pathogen exposure. The T cell repertoires of some 700 subjects were profiled by immunosequencing and related to cytomegalovirus serostatus. Along with the roughly 700-subject first cohort, a separate validation cohort of over 90 different subjects was used. The study combined high-throughput TCR immunosequencing, statistical association of individual TCRs with disease status, and machine learning to predict cytomegalovirus infection status. A later analysis re-examined previously published TCR beta repertoires from 600 to 700 donors and added high-resolution HLA genotyping to investigate patterns of TCR occurrence. In the later analysis, no new phenotypic data were used to find candidate immune exposures; instead, reliance was placed on TCR beta sequences and their occurrence across donors. An earlier analysis of several hundred of the donors used high-throughput TCR beta sequencing to judge whether each TCR beta V gene segment behaved as functional or pseudogenic. Donor age, sex, ethnicity and CMV serostatus were collected together with the repertoire data. In a later genetic analysis, genome-wide SNP genotypes for about 55% of the roughly 670 donors were used, and that subset was treated as a discovery cohort. Every discovery cohort repertoire had been produced on one sequencing platform. Both class I and class II loci were covered by HLA typing, at four-digit resolution. Typing coverage varied by locus: about 629-640 donors for A, B, C, DRB1 and DQB1; 500 to 550 for DQA1; about 570 for DPA1; more than 450 for DPB1. About five DR-DQ haplotypes were treated as single units for association and clustering because of strong linkage in the cohort. Among roughly 370 genotyped donors of the cohort, an average of approximately 250,000 unique TCR beta nucleotide sequences were sequenced per donor, roughly 20% of them non-productive. On the study overall, not on this receptor specifically: Most TCR sequences were observed very rarely across donors, whereas some public TCRs were present in many individuals. In a later analysis, about 17,000 TCR beta sequences were associated with specific HLA alleles at a false discovery rate of 0.05. The 87-base-pair reads could not distinguish some IMGT-functional V segments, including TRBV6-2 and TRBV6-3, so those segments were excluded. A further reported finding was that TCR beta sequences accurately predicted the HLA-A and HLA-B alleles for most subjects in the first cohort. Most CMV-associated TCR beta chains appeared to be HLA-restricted in a later analysis, and the HLA associations seemed to be driven largely by CMV exposure. The classifier was reported to diagnose cytomegalovirus status with high specificity and sensitivity in both the original cohort and the validation cohort. A later analysis reported that several top co-occurrence clusters appeared linked to parvovirus B19, influenza, CMV and Epstein-Barr virus. According to a later analysis, TCR association rates differed among HLA loci, with DRB1 alleles showing the most associated TCRs and HLA-C alleles showing the fewest. Assigning TCR associations to individual alleles was difficult when HLA alleles, especially DR and DQ, strongly co-occurred. In vitro tests confirmed that a few of the cytomegalovirus-associated TCR beta chains recognize cytomegalovirus antigens. A total of roughly 160 TCR beta chains were listed by the study as associated with cytomegalovirus. In an earlier analysis of some 640 of the donors, most TCR beta V segments were observed in productive rearrangements about 90% or about 30% of the time, broadly matching IMGT annotations. Because some donors lacked HLA typing at each locus, the association tests relied only on the typed subset. It was suggested by the authors that the approach could potentially be generalized to other disease states and immunological phenotypes. This cohort had only TCR beta chains sequenced, and the lack of alpha or paired-chain data limited which features could be detected. In a later analysis, HLA-associated TCR beta chains showed more clonal expansion and lower generation probabilities than non-associated chains that were equally common. In a later genetic analysis, fewer N-insertions in productive TCRs were reported among donors in an Asian-associated ancestry cluster than the roughly 640-donor mean. Presence/absence analyses assumed roughly uniform sequencing depth across donors, an assumption that may not hold. In a later genetic analysis, a missense DCLRE1C variant was associated with V-gene and J-gene trimming of TCR beta chains, and the association was replicated in an independent cohort. Immune exposure information for the cohort was limited to CMV serostatus. Linkage disequilibrium might explain the correlated functional status among segregating V segments, but an unknown experimental factor could not be ruled out. Because counts were too low, seventeen rarely observed V segments, including chromosome 9 orphons, were excluded from the earlier analysis of 500 to 700 of the donors. The sequencing pipeline was judged likely to have produced a cluster of highly shared sequence variants as a technical artifact.

The library was made by the immunoSEQ multiplex PCR assay. For the multiplex PCR, a mixture combining 60 forward primers for TCR Vbeta segments and 13 reverse primers for TCR Jbeta segments was used. A multiplex PCR assay on genomic DNA amplified the CDR3 region of rearranged TCR beta genes. The Illumina HiSeq System was used to sequence the amplified TCR beta libraries as 87-base-pair reads. The paper's processing steps were these. Across the roughly 670 repertoires, a later analysis counted around 80 million unique TCR beta chains, around 10 million of which were shared by at least two donors. Raw reads were error-corrected and collapsed into unique sequences with a nearest-neighbor algorithm that merged closely related sequences to remove PCR and sequencing errors. To assign V, D and J gene segments, CDR3 sequences were aligned to IMGT reference sequences. Each retained sequence needed at least a six-nucleotide match to both a V gene segment and a J gene segment. A rearrangement was called productive if the CDR3 had no stop codons and remained in frame with V and J, and every other rearrangement was called non-productive. Following IMGT convention, CDR3 was defined as the stretch from the second conserved V-encoded cysteine to the conserved J-encoded phenylalanine. The earlier analysis of about 590 of the donors excluded sequences that lacked an unambiguous match to a single V gene segment. An earlier analysis of several hundred of the donors called V segments functional above 56.7% productive rearrangements and segregating when the between-donor standard deviation exceeded 5%. A statistical classification framework was developed to diagnose cytomegalovirus status using the catalog of TCR beta chain sequences. A later analysis assigned V and J genes by comparing TCR nucleotide sequences with IMGT/GENE-DB human TR gene sequences. In a later analysis, CDR3 sequences and most-parsimonious VDJ recombination scenarios were assigned using the TCRdist pipeline. In a later analysis, every TCR beta chain was defined by the combination of its CDR3 amino acid sequence and its V-gene family, and reads without a unique V-gene family were dropped. To address suspected cross-contamination and a sequencing artifact, a later analysis removed around 590 highly shared, low-generation-probability nucleotide sequences. In a later analysis, a clonal expansion index for each public chain was calculated from normalized within-repertoire ranks of inferred template counts. In a later analysis, generation probabilities were computed using a VDJ recombination model fitted to out-of-frame rearrangements, and the results were checked against IGoR. In a later analysis, hypergeometric tests were used to score TCR-TCR, TCR-HLA and TCR-CMV co-occurrence, with a repertoire-size bias correction applied to TCR pairs. In a later analysis, false discovery rates were estimated by permuting HLA or CMV assignments 20 times. In a later analysis, co-occurring TCRs were grouped with DBSCAN, and TCRdist sequence similarity was added when clustering was performed within HLA-allele-positive subsets. Co-occurrence clustering excluded repertoires with fewer than 30,000 or more than 120,000 public chains, plus five with anomalous nucleotide sharing. TCRdb obtained this table from immuneACCESS and retained in-frame rearrangements with V and J assigned. These tables miss some clones; where compared with another copy, unresolved V genes account for less than half of the shortfall, and the remainder is unexplained. D and trimming were read from the DNA, whereas the V and J calls and clone size are those reported in that table. A total of 95,000 to 150,000 clones appear in this sample, around 85% of them only once. The ten largest clonotypes hold approximately 2.1% of the sample.

The cohort comprised 550 to 700 healthy bone marrow donors. At the time of sampling, all cohort members were nominally healthy, though unrecorded immune exposures were likely present. The donor tested CMV seronegative and was one of the 352 seronegative cohort members. Each donor provided a peripheral blood sample, and peripheral blood mononuclear cells were used for TCR beta sequencing. The Qiagen DNeasy Blood Extraction Kit was used to extract genomic DNA from the blood cell samples. The CDR3 spans 15 residues, from the cysteine through the phenylalanine. Here the CDR3 DNA is all that survives: 45 bases in frame from base 1. Trimming takes 1 base from V and 0 bases from J, and the germline ends sit 10 bases apart. CDR1 is given as SGHTA and CDR2 as FQGNSA, both from the germline V gene. A note on this clone: Which antigen it targets is not known. Base qualities were left out, and no much larger clone turns up one base away.

The rearranged chain carries TRBV7-2 and TRBJ2-7, with a weak D call of TRBD1 (5 bases match). The sequence was obtained from a man aged 30 to 39 in good health and CMV-seronegative. The sample was PBMCs. This receptor has the CDR3 CASSLDRTNSYEQYF. The DNA is as follows: TGTGCCAGCAGCTTAGATAGGACAAACTCCTACGAGCAGTACTTC.